This record looks at one T cell receptor (beta chain) sequence and its context. Its specificity is unknown. The entry originates in a study of shared clonotypes between healthy human individuals. Regarding the study as a whole: Among a few donors, approximately 5% of naive CD4 clonotypes were found in common.

As handled by the study authors: Junction-only sequences without quality scores came from ImmunoSEQ, so filtering differed. Method: immunoSEQ multiplex PCR; TCRdb's copy keeps in-frame clones and lacks some. That table gives V, J and clone size, and the DNA gave D and trimming. The profile shows more than 1.2 million clones, approximately 98.5% of them singletons. This CDR3 is 14 amino acids long. Germline V gives CDR1 LGHNA, CDR2 YSLEER. V shed 0 bases and J shed 3 bases, with 8 bases lying between them. Partitioning of CD4+ cells yielded a CD45RA+ naive subset and a CD45RA-negative memory subset. The genes are TRBV4-3 and TRBJ2-5; no reliable D call. The sample taken for sequencing was naive CD4+ T cells sorted from blood. As for subset: CD45RA+ positively selected. The sequence derives from a man between 25 and 39 years old in good health. CDR3 DNA: TGCGCCAGCAGCCAAGAGGGAAGGGAAGAGACCCAGTACTTC. Translating gives CASSQEGREETQYF.